Below, one TCR beta chain is given with its context. What it binds is unknown. These data are taken from a study of cytomegalovirus exposure and HLA in healthy donors. Study observations and caveats: Reportedly, HLA-A and HLA-B alleles of most subjects were accurately predicted from TCR beta. While the bulk of TCR sequences proved rare, some public TCRs turned up in many donors. Per published reports, the classifier diagnosed cytomegalovirus status with high specificity and sensitivity.

V trimming: 4 bases; J trimming: 1 base; junction bases outside the gene matches: 6. The CDR3 is made up of 15 amino acids. Germline CDR1 reads LGHNA; CDR2 reads YNFKEQ. In nominal health when sampled, donors likely had unrecorded immune exposures nonetheless. Primers for the PCR totalled 60 Vbeta and 13 Jbeta. Profiled with immunoSEQ multiplex PCR; TCRdb holds only in-frame clones, not every one. The table lists around 150,000 clones, roughly 80% of them singletons. The sequence was collected from a female donor in good health and CMV-seronegative. Sequenced material: PBMCs. V usage is TRBV4-2 and J usage is TRBJ1-1; TRBD1 matches at 7 bases. CDR3 sequence: CASSPGQTSNTEAFF. The CDR3 nucleotides read TGTGCCAGCAGCCCGGGACAGACTTCGAACACTGAAGCTTTCTTT.